These 23 T cell receptor beta chains were all obtained from the same sample, sequenced in a study of cytomegalovirus exposure and HLA in healthy donors (dated by TCRdb to about 2017). The library relied on the immunoSEQ multiplex PCR assay. For the multiplex PCR, a mixture combining 60 forward primers for TCR Vbeta segments and 13 reverse primers for TCR Jbeta segments was used. TCRdb retrieved this table from immuneACCESS and kept in-frame rearrangements only. Not all clones are present; in checked studies, unresolved V genes account for under half, and no reason is known for the remainder. The sample table contains 130,000 or so clones; only one count was recorded for less than 85% of them. Of the sample, about 1.7% falls within the top ten clones. The sequenced sample was PBMCs. The receptors were sampled from a man between 35 and 55 years old in good health and CMV-seronegative.

This clone was recorded once. V is TRBV18 and J is TRBJ2-7; perhaps TRBD1 as D (9 bases). The V gene's germline CDR1 is KGHSH and CDR2 LQKENI. Trimming shortened V by 2 bases and J by 0 bases, and 20 bases separated the two germline ends. The CDR3 runs to 18 residues. The CDR3 coding sequence is TGTGCCAGCTCACCAAGGACAGGGGATCGGGAGGGCTCCTACGAGCAGTACTTC. It specifies CASSPRTGDREGSYEQYF.

The rearrangement joins TRBV21-1 to TRBJ1-5; the table assigns TRBD1, which was not confirmed against the DNA. TRBV21-1 is described as a pseudogene. The CDR3 length is 15 residues. The CDR3, as DNA: TGTGCCAGCAGCAAAAGGGTCAGGGGCAATCAGCCCCAGCATTTT. It is translated as CASSKRVRGNQPQHF.

As concerns this clone: An end of the junction differs from the germline gene, which may be a read error. The chain carries TRBV7-9 and TRBJ2-2; possibly TRBD1 for D (6 bases). CDR1 and CDR2 from the germline V gene are SEHNR and FQNEAQ (reference sequence). The CDR3 sequence is 17 residues long. This CDR3 reads CSSSPPATGWNTGELFF. The CDR3 DNA sequence: TGTTCCAGCAGCCCACCTGCTACAGGGTGGAACACCGGGGAGCTGTTTTTT.

A single count supports this clone. J is TRBJ2-7 and V is TRBV5-5, with 7 nucleotides matching TRBD1. The CDR3 is 14 amino acids. The germline gives CDR1 SGHKS, CDR2 YYEKEE (reference sequence). The trim removed 0 bases at V and 9 bases at J, leaving 9 bases unmatched. The CDR3 DNA follows: TGTGCCAGCAGCTTGGAACAGGGGCCAGTCCCGCAGTACTTC. This translates into CASSLEQGPVPQYF.

The chain carries TRBV28 and TRBJ2-7; perhaps TRBD2 as D (5 bases). This CDR3 contains 12 residues. Germline V CDR1 and CDR2: MDHEN, SYDVKM. Trimming left V 6 bases short and J 2 bases short, with 8 bases between. CDR3 protein: CASRRDPYEQYF. In DNA form, the CDR3 reads TGTGCCAGCAGACGGGATCCCTACGAGCAGTACTTC.

This clone was picked up a small number of times. The chain recombines TRBV29-1 with TRBJ2-2, with TRBD1 matching 7 bases. J was trimmed by 4 bases and V by 6 bases; bases with no gene match: 8. Per the germline V gene, CDR1 is SQVTM and CDR2 is ANQGSEA. The CDR3 spans 14 residues. Written as DNA, the CDR3 is TGCAGCGTGAAAGGGGGCGCGGGCACCGGGGAGCTGTTTTTT. This translates into CSVKGGAGTGELFF.

The chain carries TRBV29-1 and TRBJ2-7, with a weak D call TRBD1 (5 bases). This CDR3 spans 16 amino acids. Germline assignment: CDR1 SQVTM and CDR2 ANQGSEA. V shed 5 bases and J shed 1 base, with 21 bases lying between them. CDR3 nucleotides: TGCAGCGTTCTAATCAACAGGCCCCCCGGGTCCTACGAGCAGTACTTC. Protein product: CSVLINRPPGSYEQYF.

The genes are TRBV18 and TRBJ1-2, with a possible D match to TRBD1 (5 bases). Trimming left V 2 bases short and J 6 bases short, with 16 bases between. This CDR3 region has 15 residues. CDR1 is KGHSH and CDR2 is LQKENI in the germline V gene. The CDR3 region is CASSPSGGATNGYTF. CDR3 DNA sequence: TGTGCCAGCTCACCATCAGGAGGGGCGACGAATGGCTACACCTTC.

The V gene is TRBV23-1, the J gene TRBJ1-5; D is possibly TRBD1 (6 bases). TRBV23-1 is identified as an open reading frame with a role that is uncertain. Trimming shortened V by 3 bases and J by 11 bases, and 11 bases separated the two germline ends. The CDR3 sequence is 12 residues long. The CDR3 region has the DNA TGCGCCAGCAGTCAGGGGGGGCCGGCCCAGCATTTT. It specifies CASSQGGPAQHF.

This clone was counted once. This rearrangement joins TRBV4-3 to TRBJ1-2; no reliable D call. Looked up from germline, CDR1 is LGHNA and CDR2 is YSLEER. The V gene lost 2 bases and the J gene lost 6 bases, with 10 bases spanning the gap. The CDR3 sequence is 13 residues long. CDR3 nucleotide sequence: TGCGCCAGCAGCCAACTACCGGGGAATGGCTACACCTTC. Its protein product is CASSQLPGNGYTF.

This clone was counted only a few times. The CDR3 nucleotides read TGTGCCAGCAGAAACACAGGACAGGGGGCTGCAGATACGCAGTATTTT. Translated: CASRNTGQGAADTQYF. V usage is TRBV6-6 and J usage is TRBJ2-3; 11 bases match TRBD1. CDR3 length equals 16 residues. Germline CDR1 reads MNHNY; CDR2 reads SVGAGI (reference sequence). J gave up 4 bases and V 6 bases, and 9 bases lay outside the gene matches.

The chain couples TRBV6-6 to TRBJ2-3; TRBD2 aligns across 11 bases. Losses at the gene ends were 5 bases for V and 7 bases for J; bases not matched to a gene: 11. CDR1 is MNHNY, CDR2 SVGAGI, per germline (reference sequence). The CDR3 is 16 amino acids. CDR3 sequence: CASSNTLAGAGNTQYF. The DNA of the CDR3 is TGTGCCAGCAGTAACACACTAGCGGGAGCGGGGAATACGCAGTATTTT.

This chain uses TRBV28 with TRBJ2-6; 10 bases align to TRBD1. The length of the CDR3 is 16 residues. The germline V gene encodes CDR1 MDHEN and CDR2 SYDVKM. J was trimmed by 0 bases and V by 10 bases; bases with no gene match: 6. This CDR3 is CAIGTGEVSGANVLTF. The DNA of the CDR3 is TGTGCCATCGGGACAGGGGAAGTCTCTGGGGCCAACGTCCTGACTTTC.

V gene TRBV28 combines with J gene TRBJ2-4; D ambiguous. The CDR3 runs to 15 residues. Germline-derived CDR1 and CDR2 are MDHEN and SYDVKM. V was shortened by 1 base and J by 3 bases, with 10 bases between the two germline ends. CDR3 protein: CASSLSGVSKNIQYF. Here the CDR3 DNA reads TGTGCCAGCAGTTTATCTGGAGTTAGCAAAAACATTCAGTACTTC.

The rearrangement joins TRBV5-1 to TRBJ2-5; tentative D call: TRBD1 (6 bases). Germline CDR1 reads SGHRS; CDR2 reads YFSETQ. The CDR3 has 14 amino acids. V gave up 0 bases and J gave up 2 bases, with 8 bases separating them. In nucleotides, the CDR3 is TGCGCCAGCAGCTTGGCCGGACAGCAAGAGACCCAGTACTTC. This translates into CASSLAGQQETQYF. Full variable domain (remainder filled in from reference TRBV5-1 and TRBJ2-5): KAGVTQTPRYLIKTRGQQVTLSCSPISGHRSVSWYQQTPGQGLQFLFEYFSETQRNKGNFPGRFSGRQFSNSRSEMNVSTLELGDSALYLCASSLAGQQETQYFGPGTRLLVL.

This chain connects TRBV14 to TRBJ1-4; TRBD1 aligns across 7 bases. After removal of 4 bases from V and 8 bases from J, the junction contained 7 bases not matched to a gene. Looked up from germline, CDR1 is SGHDN and CDR2 is FVKESK. This CDR3 is built from 14 residues. The CDR3 loop is CASSPRQGGEKLFF. The CDR3 DNA reads as TGTGCCAGCAGCCCTCGACAGGGTGGGGAAAAACTGTTTTTT.

This sequence joins TRBV19 and TRBJ2-2; 8 nucleotides agree with TRBD1. The CDR3 extends over 16 amino acids. Trimming took 9 bases from V and 5 from J; bases not matched to a gene: 14. CDR1 and CDR2 (germline): LNHDA, SQIVND (reference sequence). CDR3 nucleotide sequence: TGTGCCAGCCGGCCAGACAGGGGCGCGAGTACCGGGGAGCTGTTTTTT. Its translation: CASRPDRGASTGELFF. Full variable domain (rest looked up from reference TRBV19 and TRBJ2-2): DGGITQSPKYLFRKEGQNVTLSCEQNLNHDAMYWYRQDPGQGLRLIYYSQIVNDFQKGDIAEGYSVSREKKESFPLTVTSAQKNPTAFYLCASRPDRGASTGELFFGEGSRLTVL.

This clone was counted once. This chain connects TRBV5-6 to TRBJ1-3; D gene ambiguous. Trimming stripped 0 bases from V and 3 bases from J, with 7 bases between. In germline, CDR1 is SGHDT, CDR2 YYEEEE. The CDR3 extends over 14 amino acids. The CDR3 sequence: CASSLDGYGNTIYF. CDR3 nucleotide sequence: TGTGCCAGCAGCTTGGACGGGTATGGAAACACCATATATTTT.

The rearrangement uses TRBV7-9 and TRBJ2-7, with 7 bases identical to TRBD2. This CDR3 region has 15 residues. Losses at the gene ends were 1 base for V and 7 bases for J; bases not matched to a gene: 10. Per the germline V gene, CDR1 is SEHNR and CDR2 is FQNEAQ (reference sequence). The CDR3 DNA sequence: TGTGCCAGCAGCTTAGGAGCGGGGAGGCTATTGGAGCAGTACTTC. Protein sequence: CASSLGAGRLLEQYF. The full variable domain, rest sourced from reference TRBV7-9 and TRBJ2-7, is DTGVSQNPRHKITKRGQNVTFRCDPISEHNRLYWYRQTLGQGPEFLTYFQNEAQLEKSRLLSDRFSAERPKGSFSTLEIQRTEQGDSAMYLCASSLGAGRLLEQYFGPGTRLTVT.

The rearrangement uses TRBV6-6 and TRBJ1-2; a weak D match, TRBD1 (5 bases). CDR3 length equals 15 residues. Germline V gene sequence: CDR1 MNHNY, CDR2 SVGAGI (reference sequence). Trimming took off 0 bases at V and 6 bases at J, with 14 bases between the two ends. CDR3 DNA: TGTGCCAGCAGTTACTCGAGTAAGACAGCTGATGGCTACACCTTC. Translating gives CASSYSSKTADGYTF.

The chain is built from TRBV6-6 and TRBJ2-3, with 7 bases fitting TRBD2. The CDR3 is made up of 16 amino acids. Trimming at V came to 0 bases and at J to 2 bases, leaving 5 bases not matched to a gene. Germline-derived CDR1 and CDR2 are MNHNY and SVGAGI (reference sequence). The CDR3 nucleotides read TGTGCCAGCAGTTACTCTGGGGGAGGGGTCACAGATACGCAGTATTTT. Its protein product is CASSYSGGGVTDTQYF.

The chain joins TRBV28 to TRBJ2-1; 10 bases fit TRBD2. After removal of 3 bases from V and 5 bases from J, the junction contained 10 bases not matched to a gene. CDR1 is MDHEN and CDR2 is SYDVKM in the germline V gene. CDR3 length: 17 amino acids. The CDR3, as DNA: TGTGCCAGCAGTTTGTATGCCGGGACTAGCGTCAACAATGAGCAGTTCTTC. Amino acids: CASSLYAGTSVNNEQFF. Complete variable domain (other parts from reference TRBV28 and TRBJ2-1): DVKVTQSSRYLVKRTGEKVFLECVQDMDHENMFWYRQDPGLGLRLIYFSYDVKMKEKGDIPEGYSVSREKKERFSLILESASTNQTSMYLCASSLYAGTSVNNEQFFGPGTRLTVL.

CDR3 protein: CASSPFRVNTEAFF. CDR3 nucleotide sequence: TGTGCCAGCAGCCCCTTCCGGGTGAACACTGAAGCTTTCTTT. The J gene is TRBJ1-1, the V gene TRBV7-2; D is unresolved. Trimming cost V 5 bases and J 0 bases, with 10 bases left between them. The CDR3 totals 14 residues. The V gene's germline CDR1 is SGHTA and CDR2 FQGNSA.